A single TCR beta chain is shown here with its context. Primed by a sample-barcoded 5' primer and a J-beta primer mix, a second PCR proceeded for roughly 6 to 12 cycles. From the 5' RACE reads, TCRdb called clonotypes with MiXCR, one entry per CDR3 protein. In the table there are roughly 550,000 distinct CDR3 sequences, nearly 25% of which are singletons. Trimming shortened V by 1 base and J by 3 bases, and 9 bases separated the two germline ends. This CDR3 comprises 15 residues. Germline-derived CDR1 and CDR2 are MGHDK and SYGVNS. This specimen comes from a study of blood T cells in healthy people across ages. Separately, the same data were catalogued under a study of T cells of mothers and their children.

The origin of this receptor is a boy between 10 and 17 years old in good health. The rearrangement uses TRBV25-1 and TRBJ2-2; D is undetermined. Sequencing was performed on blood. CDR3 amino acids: CASSESGMDTGELFF. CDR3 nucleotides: TGTGCCAGCAGTGAATCGGGTATGGACACCGGGGAGCTGTTTTTT.